Shown below are 10 T cell receptor beta chains from a single sample sequenced in a study of technical replicates of blood from several donors. Here immunoSEQ multiplex PCR was the method, and the copy in TCRdb shows in-frame clones only, minus some. The sample holds tens of thousands of clones, nearly 98% seen once. Sequencing was done on a sample of T cells isolated from PBMCs. The receptors were sampled from a human donor in good health.

This clone has only a few counts. The CDR3 reads CASSRLTDTQYF. The CDR3 region has the DNA TGTGCCAGTAGCAGACTCACAGATACGCAGTATTTT. The chain recombines TRBV19 with TRBJ2-3; D is unresolved. CDR3 length: 12 residues. In germline, CDR1 is LNHDA, CDR2 SQIVND (reference sequence). With 6 bases removed from V and 2 bases from J, the gap between germline ends came to 6 bases. The full variable domain, with the rest looked up from reference TRBV19 and TRBJ2-3, is DGGITQSPKYLFRKEGQNVTLSCEQNLNHDAMYWYRQDPGQGLRLIYYSQIVNDFQKGDIAEGYSVSREKKESFPLTVTSAQKNPTAFYLCASSRLTDTQYFGPGTRLTVL.

CDR3 amino acids: CASSIGQGIYEQYF. The CDR3 DNA sequence: TGTGCCAGCAGTATCGGGCAGGGAATTTACGAGCAGTACTTC. This rearrangement joins TRBV6-5 to TRBJ2-7; TRBD1 might be the D (5 bases). The CDR3 is made up of 14 amino acids. V lost 5 bases to trimming and J lost 4 bases, with 15 bases between them. Per germline, CDR1 MNHEY and CDR2 SVGAGI.

This sequence joins TRBV10-2 and TRBJ1-5; 9 positions agree with TRBD1. CDR3 length equals 16 residues. Looked up from germline, CDR1 is WSHSY and CDR2 is SAAADI. The V and J ends lost 0 bases and 1 base, in that order; junction bases with no gene match: 1. CDR3: CASSESTGGSNQPQHF. The CDR3 DNA is TGCGCCAGCAGTGAGTCTACAGGGGGCAGCAATCAGCCCCAGCATTTT.

V gene TRBV9 combines with J gene TRBJ2-7, with 7 nucleotides matching TRBD2. The CDR3 consists of 16 residues. Germline V CDR1 and CDR2: SGDLS, YYNGEE. Trimming took 4 bases from V and 6 from J; bases not matched to a gene: 16. Here the CDR3 reads CASSPSAGELPPEQYF. CDR3 nucleotide sequence: TGTGCCAGCAGCCCGTCGGCGGGAGAATTACCACCCGAGCAGTACTTC.

V usage is TRBV29-1 and J usage is TRBJ1-1; 7 bases agree with TRBD1. This CDR3 region has 14 residues. Trimming cost V 7 bases and J 0 bases; bases outside gene matches: 8. Germline V gene sequence: CDR1 SQVTM, CDR2 ANQGSEA. DNA for the CDR3: TGCAGCGCCCGAATGGGACAGTTGAACACTGAAGCTTTCTTT. Translated, it gives CSARMGQLNTEAFF.

This chain joins TRBV4-1 and TRBJ1-5; D unclear. Germline CDR1 MGHRA, CDR2 YSYEKL. V lost 0 bases to trimming and J lost 3 bases, with 9 bases between them. There are 15 residues in the CDR3. The CDR3 region has the DNA TGCGCCAGCAGCCAAGAGAGGGCGTACAATCAGCCCCAGCATTTT. Protein: CASSQERAYNQPQHF.

The V call is TRBV5-1, the J call TRBJ2-3, with 7 bases that match TRBD1. The CDR3 runs to 16 residues. Germline assignment: CDR1 SGHRS and CDR2 YFSETQ. The trim removed 0 bases at V and 1 base at J, leaving 5 bases unmatched. The CDR3 sequence is CASSLERTGGTDTQYF. For the CDR3, the DNA is TGCGCCAGCAGCTTGGAAAGGACAGGCGGCACAGATACGCAGTATTTT.

The chain employs TRBV11-3 and TRBJ2-1; D possibly corresponds to TRBD1 (6 bases). The CDR3 totals 13 residues. Per germline, CDR1 SGHNT and CDR2 YENEEA. Trimming removed 2 bases at V and 8 bases at J, with 10 bases between. CDR3 residues: CASSLPGHHEQFF. CDR3 in DNA: TGTGCCAGCAGCTTACCGGGACACCATGAGCAGTTCTTC.

This chain links TRBV30 with TRBJ2-5; possibly TRBD2 for D (6 bases). The ends were cut back, 5 bases at V and 5 bases at J, with 9 bases in the middle. Per germline, CDR1 GTSNPN and CDR2 SVGIG (reference sequence). This CDR3 has 11 amino acids. CDR3 DNA: TGTGCCTGGGATCGGGGGGAGACCCAGTACTTC. Encoded protein: CAWDRGETQYF.

This sequence joins TRBV5-4 and TRBJ1-1; 7 bases are a match to TRBD1. The germline CDR1 and CDR2 sequences are SGHNT and YYREEE (reference sequence). The ends lost 4 bases at V and 8 bases at J; junction bases unmatched: 5. CDR3 length: 12 amino acids. The CDR3 DNA sequence: TGTGCCAGCAGCGTTGGACAGGCCGAAGCTTTCTTT. Amino acids: CASSVGQAEAFF. Drawing the rest from reference TRBV5-4 and TRBJ1-1, the complete variable domain is ETGVTQSPTHLIKTRGQQVTLRCSSQSGHNTVSWYQQALGQGPQFIFQYYREEENGRGNFPPRFSGLQFPNYSSELNVNALELDDSALYLCASSVGQAEAFFGQGTRLTVV.